This T cell receptor (beta chain) comes out of a study of control samples from healthy donors and cancer patients. TCRdb's copy holds only in-frame clones and misses some; the assay was immunoSEQ multiplex PCR. The profile shows about 160,000 clones, less than 95% of them singletons. CDR3 length: 15 amino acids. The V end lost 5 bases, the J end lost 0 bases, and 11 bases lay between the germline ends. CDR1 and CDR2 from the germline V gene are MNHEY and SMNVEV (reference sequence). Sequenced: PBMCs. V is TRBV27 and J is TRBJ2-1, with a possible D match to TRBD2 (6 bases). The TCR originated in a man aged 55-75 years with colorectal cancer. DNA for the CDR3: TGTGCCAGCAGTCAACTAGCAGGCTCCTACAATGAGCAGTTCTTC. Its protein is CASSQLAGSYNEQFF.